This T cell receptor (beta chain) was retrieved from a study of CD8+CD57+ T cells in acquired aplastic anemia. Turning to this clonotype: Its antigen is unidentified.

According to the study, genomic DNA was the template for TCR beta VDJ and CDR3 profiling. TCRdb independently ran MiXCR on the reads; one entry per CDR3 protein. Of 150,000 to 200,000 distinct CDR3 sequences detected, about 60% appear once; the ten largest clones hold over 40%. The study, taken as a whole, reports: For CD8+ Simpson's diversity, patients and controls showed no significant difference.

This TCR came from a human donor in good health. Sequenced sample: sorted CD4+, CD8+, or CD8+CD57+ T cells (not recorded which) from PBMCs.

The CDR3 here is CASSEHLEAFF. The CDR3 DNA sequence: TGTGCCAGCAGTGAACACCTTGAAGCTTTCTTT. This chain connects TRBV25-1 to TRBJ1-1; no definite D call. This CDR3 has 11 amino acids. Germline V gene lookup returns CDR1 MGHDK and CDR2 SYGVNS. V lost 2 bases and J 7 bases, leaving 5 bases between the germline ends.